The TCR beta chain under discussion was sequenced for a study of tumor-infiltrating lymphocytes in primary liver carcinoma. Taking 20-30 mg of unsorted bulk tissue, the authors co-extracted RNA and DNA. cDNA specific to TCR beta was made from approximately 500 ng of total RNA, with a constant-region primer employed for priming. Libraries of TCR beta came from three nested multiplex PCR rounds with slightly modified ARM-PCR. Two initial PCR rounds of about 9 cycles each paired TRBV1-TRBV30 forward primers with a C-beta reverse primer. TCRdb re-analysed the multiplex PCR reads in MiXCR, keeping a single row per CDR3 protein. The data hold roughly 120,000 distinct CDR3 sequences, with less than 80% observed a single time. The CDR3 covers 15 residues. Trimming removed 3 bases at V and 4 bases at J, with 15 bases between. CDR1 is MDHEN and CDR2 is SYDVKM in the germline V gene.

Sample: liver tumor tissue from sampling region 1. Subset in this sample: tumor region T1, superior pole. The rearrangement links TRBV28 to TRBJ1-2; D possibly corresponds to TRBD1 (5 bases). The clonotype comes from a woman aged 55-75 years with primary liver carcinoma and hepatitis B virus infection. The CDR3 reads CASSLGQPSLYGYTF. The CDR3 DNA reads TGTGCCAGCAGTTTGGGGCAGCCCAGCCTCTATGGCTACACCTTC.